The T cell receptor beta chain described here comes from a study of identical twins. Study-wide results and limits: Twins shared out-of-frame alpha sequences with excess low generation probability.

TCRdb reprocessed the 5' RACE reads with MiXCR, giving one entry per CDR3 protein. The sample includes approximately 190,000 distinct CDR3 sequences, about a sixth seen only once; the top ten take about 38%. As concerns this clonotype: Its specificity is not known.

Trimming removed 2 bases at V and 7 bases at J, with 11 bases between. Germline-derived CDR1 and CDR2 are SNHLY and FYNNEI. The CDR3 spans 13 residues. The data also belong to a second study, concerning T cells expressing NK-cell markers.

The clonotype originates from a young woman in good health. V is TRBV2 and J is TRBJ1-1, with D possibly TRBD1 on 6 matching bases. The sample was CD8+ T cells sorted from blood. The CDR3 nucleotides read TGTGCCAGCAGTGAATTGGGGGGCGGTGAAGCTTTCTTT. This encodes CASSELGGGEAFF.